This T cell receptor beta chain was recovered during a study of blood T cell repertoires in COVID-19. Across the study: Sites in the United States, Italy and Spain provided acute and convalescent COVID-19 samples. PBMCs, B-cell-depleted T cells, or T cells were the source of the cDNA or gDNA that made up the material.

In the study's own analysis: Nucleated cell number was recorded as an estimate derived from reference gene primer amplification. TCRdb's table, derived via immunoSEQ multiplex PCR, lists solely in-frame clones and lacks some. V and J calls and clone size are copied from that table; D and trimming were computed from the DNA. Here the sample spans around 120,000 clones, approximately 71% being singletons. Trimming pared 4 bases from V and 1 base from J, leaving 11 bases between. Per germline, CDR1 SGHNT and CDR2 YYREEE (reference sequence). CDR3 length: 14 residues. This sequence originates from a woman aged 70-85 years with acute or convalescent COVID-19. The rearrangement joins TRBV5-4 to TRBJ1-2; D call uncertain. Sequenced: peripheral blood. CDR3: CASSEQTGNYGYTF. In DNA form, the CDR3 reads TGTGCCAGCAGCGAGCAGACGGGTAACTATGGCTACACCTTC.